Below, 4 T cell receptor beta chains from the same sample are listed, as sequenced in a study of blood T cell repertoires in COVID-19. TCRdb keeps only in-frame clones here, not all; method: immunoSEQ multiplex PCR. Here the sample spans about 200,000 clones, 81% being singletons. Material for sequencing was peripheral blood. These receptors all come from a woman over 75 with acute or convalescent COVID-19.

The chain is built from TRBV18 and TRBJ1-1, with D possibly being TRBD1 (5 bases). Trimming stripped 5 bases from V and 2 bases from J, with 15 bases between. Germline V gene data show CDR1 as KGHSH and CDR2 as LQKENI. The CDR3 length is 15 residues. CDR3 nucleotide sequence: TGTGCCAGCTCATTAGGGACTCGGGGAAACACTGAAGCTTTCTTT. This sequence encodes CASSLGTRGNTEAFF.

The chain joins TRBV6-6 to TRBJ2-7; 9 bases map to TRBD1. Germline V lookup: CDR1 MNHNY, CDR2 SVGAGI (reference sequence). Trimming took 8 bases from V and 6 from J; bases not matched to a gene: 11. The CDR3 sequence is 14 residues long. The CDR3 protein is CASSNRDRVREQYF. The CDR3 nucleotides are TGTGCCAGCTCAAACCGGGACAGGGTTCGCGAGCAGTACTTC.

This chain links TRBV12-3 or TRBV12-4 with TRBJ2-5; possible D gene TRBD1, 6 bases. V was shortened by 7 bases and J by 2 bases, with 11 bases between the two germline ends. There are 13 residues in the CDR3. The CDR3 DNA reads as TGTGCCAGCAAGCAGGGGCCTCAAGAGACCCAGTACTTC. It yields the protein CASKQGPQETQYF.

J is TRBJ1-5 and V is TRBV4-1; 9 bases map to TRBD1. In germline, CDR1 is MGHRA, CDR2 YSYEKL. After removal of 6 bases from V and 5 bases from J, the junction contained 8 bases not matched to a gene. The length of the CDR3 is 15 residues. For the CDR3, the DNA is TGCGCCAGCAGGCGACACAGGGGGCTGGATCAGCCCCAGCATTTT. Protein sequence: CASRRHRGLDQPQHF.